Shown below are 8 T cell receptor beta chains from a single sample sequenced in a study of shared clonotypes between healthy human individuals. Naive CD8 cells comprised CD45RO-negative, CCR7-positively selected cells, excluding terminally differentiated effector memory CD45RA+ cells. TCRdb's table, derived via immunoSEQ multiplex PCR, lists solely in-frame clones and lacks some. The repertoire holds about 1,800,000 clones, with less than 95% as singletons. Sequenced: naive CD8+ T cells sorted from blood. The receptors originated from a man between 18 and 35 years old in good health.

This chain joins TRBV5-4 and TRBJ2-5; tentatively, D is TRBD1 (6 bases). Germline assignment: CDR1 SGHNT and CDR2 YYREEE (reference sequence). The CDR3 extends over 12 amino acids. V was trimmed by 5 bases and J by 7 bases, leaving 12 bases between them. The CDR3 loop reads CASRDRGGTQYF. The CDR3 DNA sequence: TGTGCCAGCAGGGACAGAGGGGGGACCCAGTACTTC.

The rearrangement links TRBV4-1 to TRBJ2-1, with TRBD1 matching over 9 bases. Unmatched junction bases numbered 7, after V lost 4 bases and J lost 6 bases. The CDR3 totals 15 residues. CDR1 is MGHRA, CDR2 YSYEKL, per germline. For the CDR3, the DNA is TGCGCCAGCAGCCCCCGGGACAGGGAGCTCAATGAGCAGTTCTTC. This encodes CASSPRDRELNEQFF.

The chain recombines TRBV5-8 with TRBJ2-1; D is perhaps TRBD2 (5 bases). The CDR3 length is 11 residues. Trimming took 5 bases from V and 8 from J, leaving 8 bases between them. Germline-derived CDR1 and CDR2 are SGHTS and YDEGEE. The CDR3 nucleotides are TGTGCCAGCAGAACTAGGTATGAGCAGTTCTTC. Amino acids: CASRTRYEQFF.

The chain has TRBV5-1 and TRBJ2-7; possible D gene TRBD1, 5 bases. This CDR3 region has 14 residues. The germline CDR1 and CDR2 sequences are SGHRS and YFSETQ. V lost 0 bases, J lost 3 bases, and 10 bases lay in between. The CDR3 nucleotides are TGCGCCAGCAGCTTGGAGCAGGGTCACTACGAGCAGTACTTC. This translates into CASSLEQGHYEQYF.

Worth noting for this clone: Other DNA sequences of this sample code for an identical CDR3. This chain links TRBV7-9 with TRBJ1-2, with 7 nucleotides matching TRBD1. The J segment lost 3 bases and the V segment lost 1 base, leaving 5 bases of the junction unmatched. Germline assignment: CDR1 SEHNR and CDR2 FQNEAQ (reference sequence). This CDR3 region has 15 residues. In DNA, the CDR3 is TGTGCCAGCAGCTTAGGACAGGGAGCGGACTATGGCTACACCTTC. It specifies CASSLGQGADYGYTF.

The chain has TRBV7-8 and TRBJ1-1; D unresolved. The CDR3 sequence is 16 residues long. Germline-derived CDR1 and CDR2 are SGHVS and FQNEAQ. Trimming cost V 1 base and J 3 bases, with 15 bases left between them. CDR3 amino acids: CASSLGPLHTDTEAFF. For the CDR3, the DNA is TGTGCCAGCAGCTTAGGTCCGCTCCACACGGACACTGAAGCTTTCTTT.

Concerning this clone itself: Distinct nucleotide sequences in the sample also encode this CDR3. This chain uses TRBV4-1 with TRBJ2-7, with D uncertain. Germline values: CDR1 MGHRA, CDR2 YSYEKL. V dropped 1 base and J dropped 3 bases, with 10 bases sitting between them. CDR3 size: 14 residues. The CDR3 region is CASSQVTRDYEQYF. Written as DNA, the CDR3 is TGCGCCAGCAGCCAAGTTACCAGAGACTACGAGCAGTACTTC.

As for this clone: This sample also contains other DNA sequences that code for the same CDR3. The V and J genes are TRBV27 and TRBJ2-7; no definite D call. V lost 3 bases and J lost 0, with 9 bases in between. Germline lookup yields CDR1 MNHEY and CDR2 SMNVEV (reference sequence). The CDR3 has 14 residues. The CDR3 DNA reads as TGTGCCAGCAGTTTGAACCCTAGCTCCTACGAGCAGTACTTC. This gives the protein CASSLNPSSYEQYF.